This T cell receptor (beta chain) derives from a study of early T cells in non-severe SARS-CoV-2 infection (dated by TCRdb to about 2021). Describing the broader study: Because TCR sequencing relied on bulk RNA taken from unsorted whole blood, pairing of alpha and beta chains was not possible.

CDR1 and CDR2 are read off the germline V gene (reference sequence) as SEHNR and FQNEAQ. The CDR3 numbers 12 residues from cysteine through phenylalanine. Of the read, only the CDR3 DNA is kept; its 36 bases are in frame from base 1. Deletion took 6 bases off V and 6 bases off J, with a span of 12 bases between the germline ends. This clonotype showed up just a few times. Which antigen it targets is not known. No much larger clone is present one base from it, and per-base qualities are unavailable. This was a case-control study nested in a cohort of healthcare workers in London, UK, who had nasopharyngeal swab PCR tests and blood samples taken every week. Healthcare workers were recruited between 23 and 31 March 2020, during the week of the UK lockdown, and were followed weekly for up to about 15 weeks. The library was built by means of 5' RACE. Sequencer: NextSeq 500. To correct for sequencing error and PCR bias, the TCR library protocol tagged individual cDNA molecules with unique molecular identifiers. TCR alpha and beta chains were both sequenced, and the abundances of alpha and beta sequences in each sample were closely correlated with each other. Per the original workflow: V gene, J gene and CDR3 annotation of TCR sequences was performed with Decombinator V4. TCRs were defined as expanded if a significant change between any two time points was detected under a Poisson model with p below 0.0001. TCR abundances were normalised to the total number of TCRs sequenced in each sample and reported as counts per million. MAIT TCRs were defined by TRAV1-2 paired with TRAJ12, TRAJ20 or TRAJ33, and iNKT TCRs by TRAV10 paired with TRAJ18. A search of VDJdb, accessed on 1 November 2021, was run for TCRs annotated to CMV, EBV and SARS-CoV-2, with TCRs annotated for multiple antigens excluded. TCRdb trimmed public reads at Q25 via fastp, called clones via MiXCR and kept in-frame beta chains. Each record represents a unique CDR3 protein, reported with the most common genes and DNA among its rows. TCRdb assigned the V and J calls; the authors' analysis was not used. This sample has about 100,000 distinct CDR3 sequences in its table, and less than 15% of those were observed once. The top ten hold approximately 2.4% of the sample.

The paper as a whole reports these results and caveats: VDJdb matching was skewed toward anti-spike CD8 responses, so virus-specific expansions were likely underestimated and private and CD4 specificities were missed.

The V and J genes are TRBV7-9 and TRBJ2-7; TRBD1 could be the D gene, as 5 bases match. The sequencing input was whole blood. This sequence originates from an adult who was a healthcare worker with PCR-confirmed SARS-CoV-2 infection or an uninfected control (not recorded which). This receptor carries the CDR3 CASSGKDSEQYF. The nucleotide sequence reads TGTGCCAGCAGTGGGAAAGACAGCGAGCAGTACTTC.